This TCR beta chain was observed in a study of OX40 agonist ivuxolimab in advanced cancers. Using immunoSEQ multiplex PCR, the repertoire was profiled, and TCRdb retains in-frame clones only, with some absent. Among about 42,000 clones, around 87% were seen once, and the ten largest hold under 5.5%. V lost 10 bases to trimming and J lost 8 bases, with 15 bases between them. CDR1 is MNHNS, CDR2 SASEGT, per germline. CDR3 length: 13 residues. This sample comprised CD4+ or CD8+ T cells sorted from blood, obtained in a trial of the OX40 agonist ivuxolimab. V and J are TRBV6-1 and TRBJ1-6; D remains ambiguous. This TCR derives from an adult with an advanced solid tumor such as melanoma, head and neck, liver or kidney cancer. CDR3 amino acids: CATDWDTYSPLHF. The CDR3 bases are TGTGCCACTGATTGGGATACTTATTCACCCCTCCACTTT.